The rows below give T cell receptor beta chains drawn from one sample of a study. TCRdb passed the 5' RACE reads through MiXCR, listing each CDR3 protein once. The top ten clones hold 12% of a sample with more than 9,500 distinct CDR3 sequences, roughly 51% of them seen once. Material: tumor-infiltrating Tregs sorted from the breast tumor. The receptors derive from a female donor with breast cancer. CDR3s include the opening cysteine and the closing phenylalanine or tryptophan. D genes are given only for firm matches. A clone size is listed for some rows: how often the clone was seen (once, few, many), or a class if it is expanded.

-	TRBV13	-	TRBJ1-6	TGTGCCAGCAGCAAGGGACGGAATAATTCACCCCTCCACTTT	CASSKGRNNSPLHF
TRBD2	TRBV5-1	-	TRBJ2-1	TGCGCCAGCAGCTTGACTAGCGGGTCCCCCGGCTTCGATGAGCAGTTCTTC	CASSLTSGSPGFDEQFF
-	TRBV29-1	-	TRBJ1-2	TGCAGCTTCGGACCGGACGGCTATGGCTACACCTTC	CSFGPDGYGYTF
TRBD1	TRBV5-5	once	TRBJ1-1	TGTGCCAGCAGCCCCGAATGGACAGGGGGCACGGTGAACACTGAAGCTTTCTTT	CASSPEWTGGTVNTEAFF
TRBD2	TRBV12-3/TRBV12-4	-	TRBJ2-5	TGTGCCAGCCGGACTAGCGGAGCCCTCAGAGAGACCCAGTACTTC	CASRTSGALRETQYF
-	TRBV9	-	TRBJ2-2	TGTGCCAGCGACAATACTCTGACCGGGGAGCTGTTTTTT	CASDNTLTGELFF
-	TRBV5-1	-	TRBJ2-2	TGCGCCAGCAGCACCACGGGACTGGAGTCCGGGGAGCTGTTTTTT	CASSTTGLESGELFF
TRBD1	TRBV12-3/TRBV12-4	-	TRBJ2-1	TGTGCCAGTCAACCGGGACAGACCTACAATGAGCAGTTCTTC	CASQPGQTYNEQFF
TRBD2	TRBV12-3/TRBV12-4	few	TRBJ2-2	TGTGCCAGCAGTTTGGGTAGCGGGAGGAACACCGGGGAGCTGTTTTTT	CASSLGSGRNTGELFF
-	TRBV5-6	few	TRBJ1-2	TGTGCCAGCAGCTTGGATGAGCGTTCGACGAGGGGTGATGGCTACACCTTC	CASSLDERSTRGDGYTF
-	TRBV5-1	few	TRBJ1-6	TGCGCCAGCAGCCAGGACCTCAATTCACCCCTCCACTTT	CASSQDLNSPLHF
-	TRBV7-3	medium-sized	TRBJ2-1	TGTGCCAGCAGCCCAGGTAATGTGGTTGAGCAGTTCTTC	CASSPGNVVEQFF
-	TRBV15	-	TRBJ2-4	TGTGCCACCAGCAGAGACAGGTGGAACATCCAGTACTTC	CATSRDRWNIQYF
-	TRBV29-1	once	TRBJ2-7	TGCAGCGTTGAAGATCAGGTGGATACCGAGCAGTACTTC	CSVEDQVDTEQYF
TRBD1	TRBV13	-	TRBJ1-2	TGTGCCAGCAGCCGGGACAGAACTAACTATGGCTACACCTTC	CASSRDRTNYGYTF
-	TRBV18	few	TRBJ1-5	TGTGCCAGCTCACCGCCTGGTCAGCCCCAGCATTTT	CASSPPGQPQHF
TRBD2	TRBV6-5	-	TRBJ2-1	TGTGCCAGCACCACAAGATTGGGGAGGGAGTTCTTC	CASTTRLGREFF
-	TRBV7-7	few	TRBJ2-5	TGTGCTAGCAGCTTGAGTCGGTTGCCAGAGACCCAGTACTTC	CASSLSRLPETQYF
-	TRBV15	-	TRBJ2-1	TGTGCCACCAGCAGAGTCCTAGGAAGCGGGCTTCACAATGAGCAGTTCTTC	CATSRVLGSGLHNEQFF
-	TRBV12-3/TRBV12-4	-	TRBJ2-5	TGTGCCAGCAGTTCACGACAGGCCCCCCAAGAGACCCAGTACTTC	CASSSRQAPQETQYF
-	TRBV5-1	-	TRBJ1-1	TGCGCCAGCCGATCCTCAGTGAGCCTTGAAGCTTTCTTT	CASRSSVSLEAFF
TRBD2	TRBV11-2	-	TRBJ2-2	TGTGCCAGCAGCTTAGGCGGGAGAACGTACACCGGGGAGCTGTTTTTT	CASSLGGRTYTGELFF
TRBD2	TRBV6-6	few	TRBJ2-2	TGTGCCAGCAGTCGTCTTCTAGCGGGAGGGAGCGGGGAGCTGTTTTTT	CASSRLLAGGSGELFF
-	TRBV2	-	TRBJ2-5	TGTGCCAGCAGTGTAGTCAGACCACCCAACCAAGAGACCCAGTACTTC	CASSVVRPPNQETQYF
TRBD1	TRBV20-1	-	TRBJ2-7	TGCAGTGCTAGACGGGACAGCTACGAGCAGTACTTC	CSARRDSYEQYF
-	TRBV6-1	-	TRBJ2-3	TGTGCCAGCAGGGGGTTTCGCGGAAGCACAGATACGCAGTATTTT	CASRGFRGSTDTQYF
TRBD1	TRBV7-9	-	TRBJ2-2	TGTGCCAGCAGCTCAGGACAGGGTTATTCTGGGGAGCTGTTTTTT	CASSSGQGYSGELFF
-	TRBV6-1	once	TRBJ1-2	TGTGCCAGCAGTGAAGTTGGGGGCGCATCGAATGGCTACACCTTC	CASSEVGGASNGYTF
TRBD2	TRBV11-3	-	TRBJ2-2	TGTGCCAGCAGCTACCGAGCGGGACCGTACACCGGGGAGCTGTTTTTT	CASSYRAGPYTGELFF
TRBD2	TRBV7-2	-	TRBJ2-4	TGTGCCAGCGGAGAGTTTAGCGGGAGAGCTCAGTACTTC	CASGEFSGRAQYF
-	TRBV28	-	TRBJ1-2	TGTGCCAGCAGCTCCCCCAGTGGGACTAACTATGGCTACACCTTC	CASSSPSGTNYGYTF
-	TRBV12-3/TRBV12-4	-	TRBJ2-1	TGTGCCAGTACCCGGGACACCACCTACAATGAGCAGTTCTTC	CASTRDTTYNEQFF
-	TRBV12-3/TRBV12-4	-	TRBJ2-5	TGTGCCAGCAGTTGGGTATTAGAGACCCAGTACTTC	CASSWVLETQYF
TRBD2	TRBV20-1	few	TRBJ2-7	TGCAGTGCTAGAAGGGCGGGACTAGCGGGAAACGAGCAGTACTTC	CSARRAGLAGNEQYF
-	TRBV29-1	-	TRBJ2-5	TGCAGCGTTAGAGGGGGTGTAGAGCCCCAGTACTTC	CSVRGGVEPQYF
-	TRBV7-9	-	TRBJ2-3	TGTGCCAGCAGCTTGGCTTCTTTGGATACGCAGTATTTT	CASSLASLDTQYF
-	TRBV7-2	few	TRBJ2-1	TGTGCCAGCAGCTTAGATAGGGGCCTGGTCAGCAATGAGCAGTTCTTC	CASSLDRGLVSNEQFF
-	TRBV7-6	few	TRBJ2-1	TGTGCCAGCAGCTTAGTAGTTCGGGATGAGCAGTTCTTC	CASSLVVRDEQFF